The clone carrying this TCR beta chain was seen once. The antigen remains undetermined. The repertoire was sequenced with immunoSEQ multiplex PCR; TCRdb's copy has only in-frame clones and lacks some. The sample holds about 1 million clones, roughly 80% seen once. This entry belongs to a study of shared clonotypes between healthy human individuals. Study at large: CD4 naive cells filled three plates per donor, CD4 memory three, CD8 naive two and CD8 memory one. The study, taken as a whole, reports: Generally, naive subsets (rather than memory subsets) showed larger estimated richness.

The CDR3 is made up of 19 amino acids. Looked up from germline, CDR1 is SEHNR and CDR2 is FQNEAQ (reference sequence). V gave up 4 bases and J gave up 2 bases; unmatched junction bases: 13. Naive CD4+ cells were CD45RA-selected; the remaining cells were memory. Sequenced input: memory CD4+ T cells sorted from blood. The subset is: CD45RA-negative fraction. The chain carries TRBV7-9 and TRBJ2-1; TRBD2 aligns across 11 bases. The TCR comes from a man in his late teens or twenties in good health. CDR3 in DNA: TGTGCCAGCAGCTCTGGACGCGGGTTAGCGGGGGGGGCCTACAATGAGCAGTTCTTC. This gives the protein CASSSGRGLAGGAYNEQFF. The full variable domain, completed using reference TRBV7-9 and TRBJ2-1, is DTGVSQNPRHKITKRGQNVTFRCDPISEHNRLYWYRQTLGQGPEFLTYFQNEAQLEKSRLLSDRFSAERPKGSFSTLEIQRTEQGDSAMYLCASSSGRGLAGGAYNEQFFGPGTRLTVL.